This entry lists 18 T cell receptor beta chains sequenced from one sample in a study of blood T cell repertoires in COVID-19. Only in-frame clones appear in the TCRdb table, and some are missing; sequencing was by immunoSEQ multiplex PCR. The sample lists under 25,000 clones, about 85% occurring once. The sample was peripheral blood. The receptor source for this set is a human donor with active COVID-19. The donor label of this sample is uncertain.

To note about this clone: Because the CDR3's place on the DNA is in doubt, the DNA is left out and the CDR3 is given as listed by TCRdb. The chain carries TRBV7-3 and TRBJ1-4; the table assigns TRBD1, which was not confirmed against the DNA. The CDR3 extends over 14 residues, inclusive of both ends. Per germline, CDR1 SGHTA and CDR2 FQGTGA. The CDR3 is CARATEGTEKNCFF.

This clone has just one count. The CDR3 DNA reads TGTGCCAGCAGCCAAGATGCGGGGCAGGGAGGCCTGTTGGACTTTAATTCACCCCTCCACTTT. Protein product: CASSQDAGQGGLLDFNSPLHF. This chain connects TRBV14 to TRBJ1-6; possible D gene TRBD1, 5 bases. CDR3 length equals 21 residues. Germline assignment: CDR1 SGHDN and CDR2 FVKESK. Trimming stripped 0 bases from V and 6 bases from J, with 27 bases between.

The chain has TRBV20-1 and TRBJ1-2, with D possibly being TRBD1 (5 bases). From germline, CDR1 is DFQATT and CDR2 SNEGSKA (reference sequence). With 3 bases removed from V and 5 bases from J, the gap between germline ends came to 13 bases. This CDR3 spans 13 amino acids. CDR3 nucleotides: TGCAGTGCTAGTTCCCCAGGGATTTATGGCTACACCTTC. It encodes CSASSPGIYGYTF.

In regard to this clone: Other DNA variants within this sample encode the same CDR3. The CDR3: CASSLDRGQTYEQYF. CDR3 bases: TGTGCCAGCAGCCTGGACAGGGGGCAAACCTACGAGCAGTACTTC. The chain uses TRBV5-4 and TRBJ2-7, with 11 positions matching TRBD1. The length of the CDR3 is 15 residues. After removal of 4 bases from V and 2 bases from J, the junction contained 5 bases not matched to a gene. The germline CDR1 and CDR2 sequences are SGHNT and YYREEE (reference sequence).

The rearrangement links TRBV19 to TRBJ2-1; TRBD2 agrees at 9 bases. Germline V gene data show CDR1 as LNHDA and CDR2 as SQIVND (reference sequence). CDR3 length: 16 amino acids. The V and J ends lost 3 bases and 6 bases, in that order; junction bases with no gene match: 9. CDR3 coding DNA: TGTGCCAGTAGTATTCCGGCGGGAGGGGGTGGCAATGAGCAGTTCTTC. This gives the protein CASSIPAGGGGNEQFF.

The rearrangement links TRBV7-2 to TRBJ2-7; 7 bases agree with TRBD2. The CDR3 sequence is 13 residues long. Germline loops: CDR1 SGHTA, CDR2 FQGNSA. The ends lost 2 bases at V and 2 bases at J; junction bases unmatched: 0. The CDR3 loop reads CASSLSGTYEQYF. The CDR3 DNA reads TGTGCCAGCAGCTTAAGCGGGACCTACGAGCAGTACTTC. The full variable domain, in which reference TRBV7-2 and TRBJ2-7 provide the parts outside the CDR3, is GAGVSQSPSNKVTEKGKDVELRCDPISGHTALYWYRQSLGQGLEFLIYFQGNSAPDKSGLPSDRFSAERTGGSVSTLTIQRTQQEDSAVYLCASSLSGTYEQYFGPGTRLTVT.

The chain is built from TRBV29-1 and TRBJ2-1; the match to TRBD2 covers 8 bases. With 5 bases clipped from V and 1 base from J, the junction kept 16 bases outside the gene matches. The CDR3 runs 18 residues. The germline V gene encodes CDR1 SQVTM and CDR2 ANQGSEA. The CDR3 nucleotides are TGCAGCGTTTCTGAGGCTAGCGGGTCATTTAGGTCCTACAATGAGCAGTTCTTC. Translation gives CSVSEASGSFRSYNEQFF.

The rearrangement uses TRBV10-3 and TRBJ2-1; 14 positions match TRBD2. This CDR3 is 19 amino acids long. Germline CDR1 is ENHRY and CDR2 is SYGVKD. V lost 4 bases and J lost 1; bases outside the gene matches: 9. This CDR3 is CAISGDGTSGSRSYNEQFF. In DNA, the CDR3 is TGTGCCATCAGTGGAGACGGGACTAGCGGGAGCCGATCCTACAATGAGCAGTTCTTC.

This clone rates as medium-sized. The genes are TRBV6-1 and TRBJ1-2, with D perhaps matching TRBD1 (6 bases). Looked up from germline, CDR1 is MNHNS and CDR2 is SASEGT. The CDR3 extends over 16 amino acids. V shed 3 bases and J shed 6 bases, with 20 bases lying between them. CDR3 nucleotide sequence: TGTGCCAGCAGTGACCAACACTACAGGGTGGGAGATGGCTACACCTTC. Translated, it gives CASSDQHYRVGDGYTF.

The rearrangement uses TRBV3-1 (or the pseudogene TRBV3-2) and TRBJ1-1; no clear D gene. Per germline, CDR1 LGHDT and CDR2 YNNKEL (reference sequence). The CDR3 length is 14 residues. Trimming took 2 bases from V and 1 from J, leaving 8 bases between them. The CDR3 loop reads CASSQFGRNTEAFF. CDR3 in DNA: TGTGCCAGCAGCCAATTTGGGCGGAACACTGAAGCTTTCTTT.

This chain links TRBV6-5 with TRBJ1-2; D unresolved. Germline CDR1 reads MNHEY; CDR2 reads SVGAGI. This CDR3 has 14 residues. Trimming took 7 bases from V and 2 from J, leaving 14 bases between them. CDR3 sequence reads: CASTGIRTNYGYTF. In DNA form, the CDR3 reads TGTGCCAGCACGGGGATTAGAACGAACTATGGCTACACCTTC.

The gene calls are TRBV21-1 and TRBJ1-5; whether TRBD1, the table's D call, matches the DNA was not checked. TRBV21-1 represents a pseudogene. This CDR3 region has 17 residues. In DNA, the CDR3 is TGTGCCAGCAGCCTTAACACCCCAGTAATTAGCAATCAGCCCCAGCATTTT. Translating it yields CASSLNTPVISNQPQHF.

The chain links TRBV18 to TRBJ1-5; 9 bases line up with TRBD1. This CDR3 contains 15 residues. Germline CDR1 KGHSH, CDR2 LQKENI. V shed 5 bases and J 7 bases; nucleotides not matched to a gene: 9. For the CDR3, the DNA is TGTGCCAGCTCAACAGGGGGCGGGTTTGGGCAGCCCCAGCATTTT. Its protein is CASSTGGGFGQPQHF.

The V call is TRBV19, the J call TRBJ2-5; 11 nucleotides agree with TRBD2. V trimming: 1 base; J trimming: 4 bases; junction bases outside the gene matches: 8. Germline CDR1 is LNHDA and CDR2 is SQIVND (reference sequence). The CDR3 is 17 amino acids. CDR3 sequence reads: CASSIAGGLAVTETQYF. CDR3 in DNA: TGTGCCAGTAGTATAGCGGGGGGACTAGCGGTAACAGAGACCCAGTACTTC. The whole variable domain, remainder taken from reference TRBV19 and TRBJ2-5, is DGGITQSPKYLFRKEGQNVTLSCEQNLNHDAMYWYRQDPGQGLRLIYYSQIVNDFQKGDIAEGYSVSREKKESFPLTVTSAQKNPTAFYLCASSIAGGLAVTETQYFGPGTRLLVL.

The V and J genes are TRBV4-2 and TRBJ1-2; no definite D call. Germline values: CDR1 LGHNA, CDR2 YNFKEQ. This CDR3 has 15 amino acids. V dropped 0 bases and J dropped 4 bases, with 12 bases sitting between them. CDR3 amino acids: CASSQDREALYGYTF. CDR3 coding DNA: TGTGCCAGCAGCCAAGATCGGGAAGCACTCTATGGCTACACCTTC.

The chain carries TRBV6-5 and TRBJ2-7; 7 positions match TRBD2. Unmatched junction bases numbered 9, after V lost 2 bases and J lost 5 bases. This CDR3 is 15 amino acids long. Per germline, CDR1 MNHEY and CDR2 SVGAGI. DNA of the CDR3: TGTGCCAGCAGTTACCCCTACAGCGGGGACCACGAGCAGTACTTC. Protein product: CASSYPYSGDHEQYF.

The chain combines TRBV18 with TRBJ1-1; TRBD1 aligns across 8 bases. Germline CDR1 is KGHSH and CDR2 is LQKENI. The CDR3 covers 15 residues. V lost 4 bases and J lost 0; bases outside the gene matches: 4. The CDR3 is CASSRTGGMNTEAFF. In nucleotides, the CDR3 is TGTGCCAGCTCACGCACAGGGGGAATGAACACTGAAGCTTTCTTT.

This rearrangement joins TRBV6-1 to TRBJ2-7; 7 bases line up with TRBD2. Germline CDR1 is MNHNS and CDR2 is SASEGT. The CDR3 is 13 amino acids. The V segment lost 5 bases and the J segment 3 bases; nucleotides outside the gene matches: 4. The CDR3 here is CASSMLAVYEQYF. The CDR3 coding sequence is TGTGCCAGCAGTATGCTAGCGGTCTACGAGCAGTACTTC.